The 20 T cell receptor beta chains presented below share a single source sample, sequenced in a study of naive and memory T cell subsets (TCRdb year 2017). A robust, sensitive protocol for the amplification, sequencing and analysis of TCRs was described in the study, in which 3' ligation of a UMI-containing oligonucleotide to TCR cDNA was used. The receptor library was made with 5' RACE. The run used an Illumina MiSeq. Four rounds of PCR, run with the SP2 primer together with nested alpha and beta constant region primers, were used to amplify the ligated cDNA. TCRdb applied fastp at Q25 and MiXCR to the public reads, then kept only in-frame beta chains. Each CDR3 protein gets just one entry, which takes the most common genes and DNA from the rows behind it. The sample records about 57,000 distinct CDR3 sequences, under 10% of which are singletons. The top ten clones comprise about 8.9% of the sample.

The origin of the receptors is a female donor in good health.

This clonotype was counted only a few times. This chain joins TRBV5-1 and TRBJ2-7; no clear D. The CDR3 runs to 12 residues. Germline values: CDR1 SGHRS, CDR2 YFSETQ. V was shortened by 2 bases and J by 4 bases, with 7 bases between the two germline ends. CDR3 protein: CASSFDNYEQYF. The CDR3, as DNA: TGCGCCAGCAGCTTTGACAATTACGAGCAGTACTTC. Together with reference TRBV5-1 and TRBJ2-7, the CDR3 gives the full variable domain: KAGVTQTPRYLIKTRGQQVTLSCSPISGHRSVSWYQQTPGQGLQFLFEYFSETQRNKGNFPGRFSGRQFSNSRSEMNVSTLELGDSALYLCASSFDNYEQYFGPGTRLTVT.

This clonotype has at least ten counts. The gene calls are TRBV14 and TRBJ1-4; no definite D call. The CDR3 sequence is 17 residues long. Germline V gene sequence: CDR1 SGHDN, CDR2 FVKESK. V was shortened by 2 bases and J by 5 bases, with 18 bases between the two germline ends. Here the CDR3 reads CASSQSRLTLRNEKLFF. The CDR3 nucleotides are TGTGCCAGCAGCCAATCTCGCCTGACACTCAGGAATGAAAAACTGTTTTTT. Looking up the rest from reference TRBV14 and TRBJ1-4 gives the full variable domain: EAGVTQFPSHSVIEKGQTVTLRCDPISGHDNLYWYRRVMGKEIKFLLHFVKESKQDESGMPNNRFLAERTGGTYSTLKVQPAELEDSGVYFCASSQSRLTLRNEKLFFGSGTQLSVL.

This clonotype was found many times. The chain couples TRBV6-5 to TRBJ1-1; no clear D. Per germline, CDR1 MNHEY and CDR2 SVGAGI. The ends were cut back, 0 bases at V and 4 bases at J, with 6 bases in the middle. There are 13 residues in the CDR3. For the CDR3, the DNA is TGTGCCAGCAGTTACTCTCGGGGCACTGAAGCTTTCTTT. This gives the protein CASSYSRGTEAFF.

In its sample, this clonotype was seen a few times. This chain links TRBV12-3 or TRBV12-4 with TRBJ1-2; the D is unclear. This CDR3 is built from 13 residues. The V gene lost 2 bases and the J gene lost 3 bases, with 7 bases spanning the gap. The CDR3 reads CASSLRPHYGYTF. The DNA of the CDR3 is TGTGCCAGCAGTTTAAGACCCCACTATGGCTACACCTTC.

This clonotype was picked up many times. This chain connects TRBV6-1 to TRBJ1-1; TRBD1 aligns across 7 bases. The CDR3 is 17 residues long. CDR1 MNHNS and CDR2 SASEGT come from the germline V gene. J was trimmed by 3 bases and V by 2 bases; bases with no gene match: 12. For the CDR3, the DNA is TGTGCCAGCAGTGAAAGGGGCCCGACAGGGTGGTACACTGAAGCTTTCTTT. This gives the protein CASSERGPTGWYTEAFF.

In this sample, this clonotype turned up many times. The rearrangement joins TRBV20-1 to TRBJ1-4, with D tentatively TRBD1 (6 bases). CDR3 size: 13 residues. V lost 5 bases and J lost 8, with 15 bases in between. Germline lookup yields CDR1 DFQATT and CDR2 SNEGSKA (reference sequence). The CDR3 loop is CSARPPGVEKLFF. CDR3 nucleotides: TGCAGTGCTCGACCGCCAGGGGTAGAAAAACTGTTTTTT.

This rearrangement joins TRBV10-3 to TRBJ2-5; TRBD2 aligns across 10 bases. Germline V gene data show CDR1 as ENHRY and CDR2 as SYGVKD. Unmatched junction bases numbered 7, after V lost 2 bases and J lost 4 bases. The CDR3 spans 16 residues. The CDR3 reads CAISERSGGAGETQYF. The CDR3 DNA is TGTGCCATCAGTGAGCGGAGCGGGGGGGCTGGAGAGACCCAGTACTTC.

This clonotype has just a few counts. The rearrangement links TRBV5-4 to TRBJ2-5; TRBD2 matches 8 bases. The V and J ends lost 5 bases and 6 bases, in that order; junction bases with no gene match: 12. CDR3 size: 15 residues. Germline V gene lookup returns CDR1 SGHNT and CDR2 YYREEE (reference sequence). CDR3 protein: CASSSAGTRSKTQYF. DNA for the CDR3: TGTGCCAGCAGTTCTGCCGGGACTAGGAGTAAGACCCAGTACTTC.

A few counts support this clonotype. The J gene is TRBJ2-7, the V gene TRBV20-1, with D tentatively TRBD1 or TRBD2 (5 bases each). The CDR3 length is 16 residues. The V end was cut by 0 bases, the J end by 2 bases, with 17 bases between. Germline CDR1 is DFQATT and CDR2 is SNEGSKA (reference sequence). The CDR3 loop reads CSARELGTTETYEQYF. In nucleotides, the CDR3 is TGCAGTGCTAGAGAACTAGGGACGACCGAGACCTACGAGCAGTACTTC.

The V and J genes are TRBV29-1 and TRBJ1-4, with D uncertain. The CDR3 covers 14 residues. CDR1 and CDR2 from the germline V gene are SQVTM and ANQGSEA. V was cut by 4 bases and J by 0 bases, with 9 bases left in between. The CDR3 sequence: CSVAWVATNEKLFF. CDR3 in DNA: TGCAGCGTTGCCTGGGTTGCAACTAATGAAAAACTGTTTTTT.

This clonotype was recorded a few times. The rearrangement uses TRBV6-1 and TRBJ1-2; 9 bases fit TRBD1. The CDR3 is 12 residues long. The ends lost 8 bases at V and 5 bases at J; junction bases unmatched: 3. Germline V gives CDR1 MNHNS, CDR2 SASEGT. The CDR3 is CASSGTGYGYTF. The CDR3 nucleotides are TGTGCCAGCTCCGGGACAGGGTATGGCTACACCTTC.

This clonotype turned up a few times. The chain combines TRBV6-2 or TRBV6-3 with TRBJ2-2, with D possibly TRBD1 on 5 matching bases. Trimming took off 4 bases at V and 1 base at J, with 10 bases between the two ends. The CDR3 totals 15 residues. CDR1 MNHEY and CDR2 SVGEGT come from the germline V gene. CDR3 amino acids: CASSWGLRNTGELFF. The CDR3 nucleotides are TGTGCCAGCAGTTGGGGCCTTCGGAACACCGGGGAGCTGTTTTTT.

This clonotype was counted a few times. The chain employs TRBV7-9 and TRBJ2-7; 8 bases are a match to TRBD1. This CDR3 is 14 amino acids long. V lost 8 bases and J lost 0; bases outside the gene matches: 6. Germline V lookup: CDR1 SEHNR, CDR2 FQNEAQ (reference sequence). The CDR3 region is CASRSGTGSYEQYF. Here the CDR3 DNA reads TGTGCCAGCCGATCCGGGACAGGCTCCTACGAGCAGTACTTC.

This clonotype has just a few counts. CDR3: CSARDDRGGYEQYF. In DNA form, the CDR3 reads TGCAGTGCTAGGGACGACAGGGGAGGATACGAGCAGTACTTC. The chain recombines TRBV20-1 with TRBJ2-7, with 8 nucleotides matching TRBD1. The CDR3 is made up of 14 amino acids. Germline CDR1 DFQATT, CDR2 SNEGSKA (reference sequence). Unmatched junction bases numbered 8, after V lost 3 bases and J lost 4 bases.

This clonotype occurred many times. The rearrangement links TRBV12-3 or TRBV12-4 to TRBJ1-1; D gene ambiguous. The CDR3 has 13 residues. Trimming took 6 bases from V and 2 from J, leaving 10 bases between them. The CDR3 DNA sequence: TGTGCCAGCAGCAAGGATGTTAACACTGAAGCTTTCTTT. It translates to CASSKDVNTEAFF.

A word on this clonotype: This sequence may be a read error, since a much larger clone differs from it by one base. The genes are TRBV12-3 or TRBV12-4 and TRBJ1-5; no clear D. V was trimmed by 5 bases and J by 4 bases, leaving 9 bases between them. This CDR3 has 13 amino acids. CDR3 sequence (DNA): TGTGCCAGCAGTCCGACGAGTAATCAGCCCCAGCATTTT. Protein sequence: CASSPTSNQPQHF.

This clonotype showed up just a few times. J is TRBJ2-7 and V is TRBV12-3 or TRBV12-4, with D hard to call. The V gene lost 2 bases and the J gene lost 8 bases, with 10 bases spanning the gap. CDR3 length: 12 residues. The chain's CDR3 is CASSLYLLQQYF. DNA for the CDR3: TGTGCCAGCAGTTTATACCTACTCCAGCAGTACTTC.

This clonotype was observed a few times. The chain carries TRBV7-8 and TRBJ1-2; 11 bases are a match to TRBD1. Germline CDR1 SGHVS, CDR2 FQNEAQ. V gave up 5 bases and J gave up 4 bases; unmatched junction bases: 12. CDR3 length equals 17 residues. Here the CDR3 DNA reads TGTGCCAGCAGCGCGGCCGGGACAGGGGGATTCGTCTATGGCTACACCTTC. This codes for CASSAAGTGGFVYGYTF.

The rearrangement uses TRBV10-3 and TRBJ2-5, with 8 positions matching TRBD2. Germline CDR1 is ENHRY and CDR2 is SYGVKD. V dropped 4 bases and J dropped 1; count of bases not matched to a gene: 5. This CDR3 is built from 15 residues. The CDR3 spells CAISGGGGCQETQYF. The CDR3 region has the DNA TGTGCCATCAGTGGGGGCGGGGGGTGCCAAGAGACCCAGTACTTC.

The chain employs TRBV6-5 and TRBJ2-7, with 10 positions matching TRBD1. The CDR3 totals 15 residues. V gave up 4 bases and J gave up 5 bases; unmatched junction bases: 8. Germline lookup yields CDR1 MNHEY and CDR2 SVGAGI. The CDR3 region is CASSSPGQGTNEQYF. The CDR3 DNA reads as TGTGCCAGCAGTTCGCCGGGACAGGGGACTAACGAGCAGTACTTC.